The clone carrying this T cell receptor beta chain was found once. The antigen remains unidentified. This could be a read error, since a much larger clone is one nucleotide away. A process of 5'RACE template switching, which added a universal primer site and UMIs, was used to make TCR cDNA. Using its own MiXCR run on the 5' RACE reads, TCRdb lists one record per CDR3 protein. The sample has tens of thousands of distinct CDR3 sequences, 6.5% to 8% seen once. This sample was taken from a study of T cells after yellow fever vaccination. Study observations and caveats: There was a possibility that FACS-sorted repertoires contained abundant clonotypes contaminating from the bulk population.

This receptor was identified in a man between 25 and 39 years old who received the YFV17D yellow fever vaccine. The sequencing here drew on CD8+ T cells sorted from PBMCs, taken 15 days after the yellow fever booster vaccination.

This CDR3 is CSSSVGLADSYEQYF. CDR3 coding DNA: TGCTCCAGCAGTGTGGGACTAGCGGACTCCTACGAGCAGTACTTC. The rearrangement uses TRBV10-2 and TRBJ2-7, with 11 bases fitting TRBD2. Germline V lookup: CDR1 WSHSY, CDR2 SAAADI. There are 15 residues in the CDR3.